The rows below give T cell receptor beta chains drawn from one sample of a study of CD8+ T cells in alopecia areata. The method was immunoSEQ multiplex PCR; TCRdb's version includes in-frame clones alone and lacks a portion of them. Counted here are over 70,000 clones, approximately 64% occurring once; the ten biggest clones make up less than 25%. Sequenced material: CD8+ T cells sorted from blood, taken at week 24, from a patient treated with tofacitinib. These receptor sequences come from a human donor with alopecia areata. Each CDR3 is given with its conserved first and last residue. Each record gives: J gene, V gene, CDR3 protein.

>TRBJ2-4|TRBV5-5
CASSPPIENIQYF
>TRBJ2-1|TRBV29-1
CSVEDVVQFF
>TRBJ2-2|TRBV10-3
CAISGLAENTGELFF
>TRBJ1-2|TRBV4-1
CASSQVQGRPAAYGYTF
>TRBJ2-6|TRBV9
CASSANPRTSGANVLTF
>TRBJ2-7|TRBV7-2
CASSLGYYEQYF
>TRBJ2-6|TRBV13
CASSEWTGPSGSGANVLTF
>TRBJ1-2|TRBV27
CATKLPGPANYGYTF
>TRBJ2-1|TRBV15
CATSREDETYNEQFF
>TRBJ1-2|TRBV19
CATKLDGYTF
>TRBJ2-7|TRBV19
CAGKGEQYF
>TRBJ2-7|TRBV19
CASKGDSNTYEQYF
>TRBJ2-7|TRBV11-2
CASSPQGAEQYF
>TRBJ1-2|TRBV7-6
CASSAAFVGGLYGYTF
>TRBJ2-5|TRBV7-6
CASSLETETQYF
>TRBJ2-1|TRBV11-1
CASSEGGLAGERQFF
>TRBJ2-7|TRBV27
CASSPSAAGDGYEQYF
>TRBJ2-2|TRBV7-6
CASSPRGGAANTGELFF
>TRBJ1-2|TRBV9
CASSVGRRGDYGYTF
>TRBJ2-5|TRBV7-2
CASSLTGLQETQYF
>TRBJ2-7|TRBV5-1
CASSLEDGSYEQYF
>TRBJ2-3|TRBV27
CASSLPQADTQYF
>TRBJ2-5|TRBV27
CASRSGGAAETQYF
>TRBJ2-1|TRBV10-3
CAISLQGAGGYNEQFF
>TRBJ1-2|TRBV27
CASSNRGPADGYTF
>TRBJ2-7|TRBV7-2
CASSQTWLGSYEQYF
>TRBJ2-1|TRBV2
CASTTGTSGYNEQFF
>TRBJ2-1|TRBV29-1
CSVSLQGLEQFF
>TRBJ1-1|TRBV2
CASSGGLIEAFF
>TRBJ1-2|TRBV27
CASRRPGGGYTF
>TRBJ2-5|TRBV7-9
CASSFDLERGETQYF
>TRBJ2-7|TRBV7-9
CASSFGRGGAAHEQYF
>TRBJ2-2|TRBV29-1
CSGQLGTGELFF
>TRBJ1-5|TRBV7-9
CASSSGIDQPQHF
>TRBJ2-7|TRBV6-5
CASSYMGLAYEQYF
>TRBJ2-5|TRBV4-1
CASSQEVRPGLAKETQYF
>TRBJ2-1|TRBV30
CAWSVISGRGEQFF
>TRBJ1-1|TRBV5-1
CASSLRWMNTEAFF
>TRBJ2-3|TRBV5-1
CASSLDKGTDTQYF
>TRBJ2-7|TRBV7-2
CASSLPGIPYEQYF